These 30 T cell receptor beta chains originate from one sample sequenced in a study of a mutant IDH1 vaccine in newly diagnosed glioma. Some clones are missing from TCRdb's copy, which holds only in-frame ones; the method was immunoSEQ multiplex PCR. The sample holds 70,000 to 100,000 clones, roughly 90% seen once. Their recognized antigens are unknown. The time point denotes: week 5, during vaccination. Each dose delivered 300 ug of mutant IDH1 20-mer peptide subcutaneously with imiquimod. The sequencing here drew on PBMCs, taken from a glioma patient whose treatment included an IDH1 peptide vaccine. These receptors were obtained from a woman aged 45-65 years with glioma.

V and J are TRBV7-6 and TRBJ1-1; D perhaps matches TRBD1 (5 bases). Trimming took 2 bases from V and 1 from J, leaving 17 bases between them. This CDR3 has 17 residues. CDR1 is SGHVS, CDR2 FNYEAQ, per germline. The CDR3 DNA reads TGTGCCAGCAGCTTAAGTTATCTGTCCGGGGCGAACACTGAAGCTTTCTTT. Translated, it gives CASSLSYLSGANTEAFF. The variable domain in full, with the rest retrieved from reference TRBV7-6 and TRBJ1-1, is GAGVSQSPRYKVTKRGQDVALRCDPISGHVSLYWYRQALGQGPEFLTYFNYEAQQDKSGLPNDRFSAERPEGSISTLTIQRTEQRDSAMYRCASSLSYLSGANTEAFFGQGTRLTVV.

The rearrangement links TRBV29-1 to TRBJ2-5; TRBD1 aligns across 8 bases. The trim removed 0 bases at V and 4 bases at J, leaving 4 bases unmatched. The germline V gene encodes CDR1 SQVTM and CDR2 ANQGSEA. This CDR3 contains 14 residues. In DNA form, the CDR3 reads TGCAGCGTTGAAGATGGCAGGGGGCGAGAGACCCAGTACTTC. This sequence encodes CSVEDGRGRETQYF.

The chain links TRBV5-1 to TRBJ2-5; 9 positions agree with TRBD2. The CDR3 contains 18 residues. Germline V gene lookup returns CDR1 SGHRS and CDR2 YFSETQ. Trimming cost V 0 bases and J 5 bases; bases outside gene matches: 14. CDR3 DNA sequence: TGCGCCAGCAGCTTGGCCCGGGATAGCGGGAGCTTAAGCGAGACCCAGTACTTC. Translation gives CASSLARDSGSLSETQYF.

This chain connects TRBV19 to TRBJ1-5, with D possibly matching TRBD1 (5 bases). The CDR3 sequence is 17 residues long. Germline CDR1 LNHDA, CDR2 SQIVND (reference sequence). Deletions cut 7 bases from V and 2 bases from J, with 21 bases between. DNA for the CDR3: TGTGCCAGTACCCGGCCAGGGTCCCTCCCCGGCAATCAGCCCCAGCATTTT. Its protein is CASTRPGSLPGNQPQHF.

V and J are TRBV28 and TRBJ2-2; unclear D gene. Trimming removed 6 bases at V and 3 bases at J, with 20 bases between. Germline V lookup: CDR1 MDHEN, CDR2 SYDVKM. This CDR3 region has 17 residues. The CDR3 is CASSLLDPITDTGELFF. The CDR3 DNA follows: TGTGCCAGCAGCCTTCTTGACCCCATTACGGACACCGGGGAGCTGTTTTTT.

V usage is TRBV7-8 and J usage is TRBJ1-6; a possible D gene is TRBD1 (5 bases). With 1 base removed from V and 6 bases from J, the gap between germline ends came to 10 bases. The CDR3 loop spans 15 amino acids. Germline CDR1 SGHVS, CDR2 FQNEAQ. CDR3 amino acids: CASSLGGVPNSPLHF. CDR3 DNA: TGTGCCAGCAGCTTAGGAGGGGTTCCTAATTCACCCCTCCACTTT.

V is TRBV21-1 and J is TRBJ2-5; the listed D gene, TRBD2, was not tested against the DNA. TRBV21-1 is listed as a pseudogene. The CDR3 sequence is 17 residues long. The CDR3 is CASTSREREGLQETQYF. The CDR3 DNA reads TGTGCCAGCACCTCAAGGGAGCGGGAGGGCCTCCAAGAGACCCAGTACTTC.

This chain's CDR3 is CASSVRVLATQYF. The DNA of the CDR3 is TGTGCCAGCAGCGTCAGGGTTTTGGCGACCCAGTACTTC. This chain links TRBV6-5 with TRBJ2-5, with D perhaps TRBD1 (5 bases). CDR3 length equals 13 residues. Trimming stripped 6 bases from V and 7 bases from J, with 15 bases between. Looked up from germline, CDR1 is MNHEY and CDR2 is SVGAGI.

CDR3 in amino acids: CASSEVGDHTGELFF. The DNA of the CDR3 is TGCGCCAGCAGTGAGGTAGGGGATCACACCGGGGAGCTGTTTTTT. The rearrangement joins TRBV10-2 to TRBJ2-2; D perhaps matches TRBD1 (5 bases). With 2 bases removed from V and 3 bases from J, the gap between germline ends came to 10 bases. The CDR3 extends over 15 amino acids. Per the germline V gene, CDR1 is WSHSY and CDR2 is SAAADI.

The chain employs TRBV4-1 and TRBJ2-1; a weak D match, TRBD2 (6 bases). Germline CDR1 reads MGHRA; CDR2 reads YSYEKL. V lost 4 bases and J lost 4, with 11 bases in between. The CDR3 spans 14 residues. The CDR3: CASSRFGTYNEQFF. CDR3 DNA: TGCGCCAGCAGCCGCTTCGGGACTTACAATGAGCAGTTCTTC.

The count of this clone is one. The chain links TRBV2 to TRBJ2-1, with 9 positions matching TRBD2. V gave up 5 bases and J gave up 2 bases; unmatched junction bases: 1. This CDR3 is 14 amino acids long. CDR1 is SNHLY, CDR2 FYNNEI, per germline. The CDR3 nucleotides are TGTGCCAGCAGTCTAGCGGGAACCTACAATGAGCAGTTCTTC. Translated, it gives CASSLAGTYNEQFF.

This clone was detected a few times. This rearrangement joins TRBV27 to TRBJ2-2, with 8 bases matching TRBD1. Germline V gene lookup returns CDR1 MNHEY and CDR2 SMNVEV (reference sequence). The ends lost 6 bases at V and 5 bases at J; junction bases unmatched: 8. The CDR3 runs to 15 residues. CDR3 in DNA: TGTGCCAGCAGACCCCAGGGGGCGCAGACCGGGGAGCTGTTTTTT. Protein: CASRPQGAQTGELFF.

The chain links TRBV10-3 to TRBJ2-1, with D unresolved. Germline V gives CDR1 ENHRY, CDR2 SYGVKD. This CDR3 comprises 14 residues. With 5 bases removed from V and 3 bases from J, the gap between germline ends came to 11 bases. The CDR3 nucleotides are TGTGCCATCAGTCTCGTAGACCTCTACAATGAGCAGTTCTTC. It translates to CAISLVDLYNEQFF.

CDR3 sequence reads: CASSLTHGGAGGYTF. As DNA, the CDR3 is TGTGCCAGCAGCTTAACCCACGGGGGGGCTGGTGGCTACACCTTC. V and J are TRBV7-3 and TRBJ1-2; D is perhaps TRBD1 (6 bases). Trimming stripped 0 bases from V and 7 bases from J, with 15 bases between. CDR1 is SGHTA, CDR2 FQGTGA, per germline. The CDR3 covers 15 residues.

This clone was seen a single time. V gene TRBV27 combines with J gene TRBJ1-1, with 7 positions matching TRBD1. Germline V lookup: CDR1 MNHEY, CDR2 SMNVEV (reference sequence). V lost 4 bases, J lost 1 base, and 3 bases stayed unmatched. This CDR3 has 14 residues. The CDR3 is CASSSGDRNTEAFF. CDR3 nucleotides: TGTGCCAGCAGTTCCGGGGACAGGAACACTGAAGCTTTCTTT.

The rearrangement links TRBV9 to TRBJ2-3, with 7 bases that match TRBD2. The CDR3 has 16 amino acids. Germline V gene lookup returns CDR1 SGDLS and CDR2 YYNGEE. After removal of 0 bases from V and 3 bases from J, the junction contained 7 bases not matched to a gene. CDR3 coding DNA: TGTGCCAGCAGCGTAGGTACTAGCGTGGTAACAGATACGCAGTATTTT. Its protein product is CASSVGTSVVTDTQYF.

The rearrangement uses TRBV30 and TRBJ1-4; D uncertain. Germline V gives CDR1 GTSNPN, CDR2 SVGIG (reference sequence). V was clipped by 3 bases and J by 2 bases, with 16 bases between them. The CDR3 runs 16 residues. The CDR3, as DNA: TGTGCCTGGAGCCTTTCCCCGGGCCGTACTAATGAAAAACTGTTTTTT. Its translation: CAWSLSPGRTNEKLFF.

The chain recombines TRBV6-1 with TRBJ2-1; 9 bases match TRBD2. This CDR3 is 17 amino acids long. Per the germline V gene, CDR1 is MNHNS and CDR2 is SASEGT. Unmatched junction bases numbered 7, after V lost 0 bases and J lost 4 bases. Written as DNA, the CDR3 is TGTGCCAGCAGTGAAGCCTTGGGCGGGGGGGTTTACAATGAGCAGTTCTTC. This codes for CASSEALGGGVYNEQFF.

The V call is TRBV5-1, the J call TRBJ2-3, with D possibly being TRBD1 (6 bases). Germline-derived CDR1 and CDR2 are SGHRS and YFSETQ. Trimming left V 0 bases short and J 4 bases short, with 9 bases between. This CDR3 spans 14 amino acids. The CDR3 reads CASSLDGGADTQYF. The DNA for the CDR3 is TGCGCCAGCAGCTTGGATGGGGGCGCAGATACGCAGTATTTT.

The chain employs TRBV5-1 and TRBJ1-1; tentative D call: TRBD1 (6 bases). Germline V gene lookup returns CDR1 SGHRS and CDR2 YFSETQ. The V and J ends lost 2 bases and 7 bases respectively, with 6 bases between them. The CDR3 sequence is 11 residues long. In DNA form, the CDR3 reads TGCGCCAGCAGCTTCAGGGGTGAAGCTTTCTTT. As protein: CASSFRGEAFF. Full variable domain (missing parts from reference TRBV5-1 and TRBJ1-1): KAGVTQTPRYLIKTRGQQVTLSCSPISGHRSVSWYQQTPGQGLQFLFEYFSETQRNKGNFPGRFSGRQFSNSRSEMNVSTLELGDSALYLCASSFRGEAFFGQGTRLTVV.

The rearrangement uses TRBV7-3 and TRBJ2-1; maybe TRBD2 (5 bases). Trimming shortened V by 5 bases and J by 6 bases, and 17 bases separated the two germline ends. Germline V gene sequence: CDR1 SGHTA, CDR2 FQGTGA. The CDR3 has 15 amino acids. The CDR3 loop is CASSPAGGWPNEQFF. CDR3 DNA sequence: TGTGCCAGCAGCCCCGCGGGTGGTTGGCCCAATGAGCAGTTCTTC.

The chain joins TRBV7-2 to TRBJ2-7; D might be TRBD1 or TRBD2, each matching 5 bases. Looked up from germline, CDR1 is SGHTA and CDR2 is FQGNSA. V lost 6 bases and J lost 5, with 14 bases in between. CDR3 length: 13 amino acids. CDR3 DNA: TGTGCCAGCAGAACTAGGGGCCTGAACGAGCAGTACTTC. It encodes CASRTRGLNEQYF.

J is TRBJ1-2 and V is TRBV27; the D gene is possibly TRBD1 (5 bases). Trimming pared 0 bases from V and 0 bases from J, leaving 20 bases between. The CDR3 loop spans 19 amino acids. The germline CDR1 and CDR2 sequences are MNHEY and SMNVEV (reference sequence). The CDR3 DNA reads TGTGCCAGCAGTTTATCAACCCATTATCTTTCGGGGGCTAACTATGGCTACACCTTC. It encodes CASSLSTHYLSGANYGYTF.

This clone appeared a few times. The chain is built from TRBV7-9 and TRBJ2-5, with 7 bases aligning to TRBD2. The ends lost 5 bases at V and 4 bases at J; junction bases unmatched: 13. The length of the CDR3 is 16 residues. Germline CDR1 is SEHNR and CDR2 is FQNEAQ (reference sequence). CDR3 in amino acids: CASSQRPSGTIETQYF. The CDR3 nucleotides are TGTGCCAGCAGCCAGCGCCCTAGCGGAACGATAGAGACCCAGTACTTC. Combining the CDR3 with reference TRBV7-9 and TRBJ2-5 gives the whole variable domain DTGVSQNPRHKITKRGQNVTFRCDPISEHNRLYWYRQTLGQGPEFLTYFQNEAQLEKSRLLSDRFSAERPKGSFSTLEIQRTEQGDSAMYLCASSQRPSGTIETQYFGPGTRLLVL.

The chain combines TRBV5-1 with TRBJ2-7, with TRBD2 identical over 8 bases. The CDR3 covers 15 residues. The germline gives CDR1 SGHRS, CDR2 YFSETQ. Trimming cost V 0 bases and J 7 bases; bases outside gene matches: 9. CDR3 bases: TGCGCCAGCAGCTTGGCGTCCGGGGGGGTCCTGGAGCAGTACTTC. Protein: CASSLASGGVLEQYF.

This clone has just one count. The rearrangement uses TRBV10-3 and TRBJ2-1; TRBD1 matches 9 bases. Trimming removed 6 bases from V and 0 bases from J; junction bases left unmatched: 6. This CDR3 region has 16 residues. CDR1 is ENHRY and CDR2 is SYGVKD in the germline V gene. In DNA, the CDR3 is TGTGCCATCAGGGGGGGGACAGGGAGCTCCTACAATGAGCAGTTCTTC. Translation gives CAIRGGTGSSYNEQFF.

The chain carries TRBV7-2 and TRBJ2-4; the D is unclear. The CDR3 contains 14 residues. Per the germline V gene, CDR1 is SGHTA and CDR2 is FQGNSA. V lost 4 bases and J 2 bases, leaving 9 bases between the germline ends. CDR3 DNA sequence: TGTGCCAGCAGCTCCGACTCGACCAAAAACATTCAGTACTTC. Residues: CASSSDSTKNIQYF.

This clone occurred a few times. The chain combines TRBV27 with TRBJ2-5; D gene unclear. The V end was cut by 5 bases, the J end by 2 bases, with 9 bases between. Germline values: CDR1 MNHEY, CDR2 SMNVEV (reference sequence). The CDR3 is 13 amino acids. The CDR3 DNA follows: TGTGCCAGCAGTCCGGAAGTACAAGAGACCCAGTACTTC. Translation gives CASSPEVQETQYF.

The chain combines TRBV28 with TRBJ2-4; 8 bases line up with TRBD2. Germline V gene lookup returns CDR1 MDHEN and CDR2 SYDVKM. The CDR3 is made up of 16 amino acids. V was clipped by 4 bases and J by 2 bases; unmatched bases: 7. The CDR3, as DNA: TGTGCCAGCAGTTCCCGGGAGGGCCGGACCAAAAACATTCAGTACTTC. This translates into CASSSREGRTKNIQYF. Full variable domain (missing parts from reference TRBV28 and TRBJ2-4): DVKVTQSSRYLVKRTGEKVFLECVQDMDHENMFWYRQDPGLGLRLIYFSYDVKMKEKGDIPEGYSVSREKKERFSLILESASTNQTSMYLCASSSREGRTKNIQYFGAGTRLSVL.

The chain's CDR3 is CASSFTREREQFF. CDR3 bases: TGTGCCAGCAGCTTCACCCGGGAGCGTGAGCAGTTCTTC. The chain uses TRBV5-8 and TRBJ2-1; weak D call: TRBD2 (6 bases). The CDR3 loop spans 13 amino acids. Deletions cut 2 bases from V and 9 bases from J, with 12 bases between. Germline CDR1 reads SGHTS; CDR2 reads YDEGEE.